These 5 T cell receptor beta chains were sequenced from one sample in a study of cytomegalovirus exposure and HLA in healthy donors. Primers for the PCR totalled 60 Vbeta and 13 Jbeta. Measured with immunoSEQ multiplex PCR; TCRdb has only the in-frame clones, and not every one. Of fewer than 150,000 clones listed, roughly 70% are singletons. Material: PBMCs. The receptors derive from a woman aged 40 to 50 in good health and CMV-seronegative.

J is TRBJ1-1 and V is TRBV25-1, with a weak D call TRBD1 (5 bases). The CDR3 is 12 amino acids. CDR1 is MGHDK and CDR2 is SYGVNS in the germline V gene. V gave up 8 bases and J gave up 10 bases, with 17 bases separating them. The CDR3 region is CASSQDGGGAFF. The CDR3 coding sequence is TGTGCCAGCTCACAAGATGGGGGGGGAGCTTTCTTT.

The chain carries TRBV7-9 and TRBJ2-7, with D perhaps matching TRBD1 (5 bases). CDR3 size: 13 residues. V lost 6 bases, J lost 1 base, and 10 bases lay in between. Germline assignment: CDR1 SEHNR and CDR2 FQNEAQ (reference sequence). For the CDR3, the DNA is TGTGCCAGCAGGATACAGGAATCCTACGAGCAGTACTTC. Its protein is CASRIQESYEQYF.

This clone came up a few times. V gene TRBV11-2 combines with J gene TRBJ2-3; 16 nucleotides align to TRBD2. Losses at the gene ends were 4 bases for V and 2 bases for J; bases not matched to a gene: 3. CDR3 length: 17 amino acids. Germline CDR1 is SGHAT and CDR2 is FQNNGV. The CDR3 DNA sequence: TGTGCCAGCAGCTCGGGACTAGCGGGAGGGCTCACAGATACGCAGTATTTT. Its protein is CASSSGLAGGLTDTQYF.

The chain employs TRBV6-9 and TRBJ1-1, with 7 bases lining up with TRBD1. V lost 4 bases, J lost 5 bases, and 10 bases stayed unmatched. The CDR3 covers 15 residues. Looked up from germline, CDR1 is MNHGY and CDR2 is SVAAGI. The CDR3 sequence: CASSWPRQGRTEAFF. The DNA of the CDR3 is TGTGCCAGCAGTTGGCCCCGACAGGGTCGTACTGAAGCTTTCTTT.

The chain recombines TRBV28 with TRBJ2-1; perhaps TRBD2 as D (6 bases). Per germline, CDR1 MDHEN and CDR2 SYDVKM. V was pared by 10 bases and J by 11 bases, with 15 bases between. This CDR3 is 11 amino acids long. In nucleotides, the CDR3 is TGTGCCATCGGGGGTTCAAGAAAGCAGTTCTTC. Amino acid sequence: CAIGGSRKQFF.